This is a list of T cell receptor beta chains from one sample in a study of blood T cells in healthy people across ages. TCRdb processed the 5' RACE reads anew with MiXCR; each CDR3 protein has one entry. The data hold approximately 1,700,000 distinct CDR3 sequences, with around 40% observed a single time. The sample comprised blood. These receptors originate from a human donor in good health. CDR3s include the opening cysteine and the closing phenylalanine or tryptophan. Each record gives: V gene, J gene, clone size, D gene, CDR3 protein, CDR3 DNA. A D gene is named only where the DNA matches it firmly. Not all rows give a size; the values are once, few, many and, for expanded clones, a class.

TRBV7-9	TRBJ1-1	once	NA	CASSLIGFRGTEAFF	TGTGCCAGCAGCTTAATTGGGTTCCGGGGCACTGAAGCTTTCTTT
TRBV2	TRBJ2-1	NA	NA	CASPSETSSYNEQFF	TGTGCCAGTCCTTCGGAGACCTCTTCCTACAATGAGCAGTTCTTC
TRBV12-3/TRBV12-4	TRBJ1-2	NA	NA	CACLKDKGYGYTF	TGTGCCTGCCTAAAGGATAAGGGCTATGGCTACACCTTC
TRBV5-1	TRBJ2-5	NA	NA	CASSLAPGLRGETQYF	TGCGCCAGCAGCTTGGCTCCGGGCCTGAGGGGAGAGACCCAGTACTTC
TRBV6-2/TRBV6-3	TRBJ1-2	few	NA	CASSPSRGSGYTF	TGTGCCAGCAGCCCCTCGCGGGGGTCGGGCTACACCTTC
TRBV5-1	TRBJ2-3	NA	NA	CASSLEQGWTDTQYF	TGCGCCAGCAGCTTGGAACAGGGATGGACAGATACGCAGTATTTT
TRBV20-1	TRBJ1-2	NA	NA	CSAQRQIKWFGDYTF	TGCAGTGCCCAGAGACAGATCAAGTGGTTTGGTGACTACACCTTC
TRBV5-5	TRBJ1-2	NA	TRBD1	CASSSGDSAYGYTF	TGTGCCAGCAGCTCAGGGGACAGTGCCTATGGCTACACCTTC
TRBV29-1	TRBJ2-3	NA	TRBD1	CSVGQGLSSTDTQYF	TGCAGCGTCGGACAGGGGCTTTCTAGCACAGATACGCAGTATTTT
TRBV28	TRBJ2-2	NA	NA	CASRGNPGQNTGELFF	TGTGCCAGCAGGGGAAACCCGGGACAGAACACCGGGGAGCTGTTTTTT
TRBV7-2	TRBJ2-5	NA	TRBD1	CASSLEGQSSQYF	TGTGCCAGCAGCTTAGAGGGACAGTCATCCCAGTACTTC
TRBV7-2	TRBJ1-2	NA	NA	CASSPRGVGGYGYTF	TGTGCCAGCAGCCCCCGGGGCGTGGGGGGCTATGGCTACACCTTC
TRBV28	TRBJ2-5	NA	NA	CASSFFRGSETQYF	TGTGCCAGCAGTTTTTTTCGTGGATCTGAGACCCAGTACTTC
TRBV9	TRBJ1-6	few	TRBD1	CASSEGTGWDNSPLHF	TGTGCCAGCAGCGAAGGGACAGGGTGGGATAATTCACCCCTCCACTTT
TRBV5-1	TRBJ2-3	few	NA	CASSLQIGTDTQYF	TGCGCCAGCAGCCTGCAAATTGGCACAGATACGCAGTATTTT
TRBV7-2	TRBJ2-3	few	NA	CASSFPRETLTDTQYF	TGTGCCAGCAGCTTCCCCCGGGAAACATTAACAGATACGCAGTATTTT
TRBV7-3	TRBJ1-2	few	NA	CASSPGSHYGYTF	TGTGCCAGCAGCCCCGGGTCCCACTATGGCTACACCTTC
TRBV5-1	TRBJ1-2	NA	NA	CASSYSQGQDYGYTF	TGCGCCAGCAGCTATTCGCAGGGTCAGGACTATGGCTACACCTTC
TRBV6-2/TRBV6-3	TRBJ2-7	few	NA	CASSGRTGGSWEYEQYF	TGTGCTAGCAGTGGAAGGACTGGCGGTTCGTGGGAGTACGAGCAGTACTTC
TRBV5-1	TRBJ2-5	few	NA	CASSLDIGQETQYF	TGCGCCAGCAGCTTGGACATCGGACAAGAGACCCAGTACTTC
TRBV7-6	TRBJ2-3	NA	TRBD2	CASSLAVVHSGLAGLADTQYF	TGTGCCAGCAGCTTAGCGGTCGTCCACTCGGGCCTAGCGGGGTTAGCAGATACGCAGTATTTT
TRBV7-9	TRBJ1-5	NA	NA	CASSLDLERNQPQHF	TGTGCCAGCAGCTTAGATCTGGAACGCAATCAGCCCCAGCATTTT
TRBV29-1	TRBJ2-1	NA	NA	CSVEKGFNEQFF	TGCAGCGTTGAAAAAGGATTTAATGAGCAGTTCTTC
TRBV20-1	TRBJ1-5	NA	NA	CSASGEGGQPQHF	TGCAGTGCTAGTGGGGAGGGTGGTCAGCCCCAGCATTTT
TRBV7-3	TRBJ2-3	NA	NA	CASSRNGRGTDTQYF	TGTGCCAGCAGTCGGAATGGCAGGGGCACAGATACGCAGTATTTT
TRBV12-3/TRBV12-4	TRBJ1-6	few	NA	CASSLAGRNSPLHF	TGTGCCAGCAGTCTGGCAGGGAGGAATTCACCCCTCCACTTT
TRBV12-3/TRBV12-4	TRBJ2-5	NA	NA	CASSPTRSPGETQYF	TGTGCCAGCAGCCCCACTCGATCCCCGGGGGAGACCCAGTACTTC
TRBV6-2/TRBV6-3	TRBJ2-1	NA	NA	CASSYVQSSYNEQFF	TGTGCCAGCAGTTACGTACAGAGCTCCTACAATGAGCAGTTCTTC
TRBV12-3/TRBV12-4	TRBJ2-4	NA	NA	CASSYGPLEQYF	TGTGCCAGCAGTTACGGGCCGTTGGAGCAGTACTTC
TRBV15	TRBJ1-1	once	NA	CATSRGGTGATEAFF	TGTGCCACCAGCAGGGGAGGAACGGGGGCCACTGAAGCTTTCTTT
TRBV7-9	TRBJ1-5	NA	TRBD1	CASSPSRTGHQPQHF	TGTGCCAGCAGCCCGTCCCGGACAGGGCATCAGCCCCAGCATTTT
TRBV7-2	TRBJ2-3	once	NA	CASSLKGGDTDTQYF	TGTGCCAGCAGCTTAAAGGGCGGGGACACAGATACGCAGTATTTT
TRBV7-9	TRBJ2-2	NA	TRBD1	CASSLHPGQGSGGELFF	TGTGCCAGCAGCCTACACCCGGGACAGGGATCCGGCGGGGAGCTGTTTTTT
TRBV20-1	TRBJ1-1	few	TRBD1	CSARDHKGQVNTEAFF	TGCAGTGCTAGAGATCATAAGGGACAGGTGAACACTGAAGCTTTCTTT
TRBV7-2	TRBJ1-1	many	TRBD1	CASSFGTANTEAFF	TGTGCCAGCAGCTTTGGGACAGCGAACACTGAAGCTTTCTTT
TRBV12-3/TRBV12-4	TRBJ2-3	NA	NA	CAITYDTDTQYF	TGTGCCATTACTTACGACACAGATACGCAGTATTTT
TRBV3-1	TRBJ2-3	NA	NA	CASSDRSMQHTQYF	TGTGCCAGCAGCGACAGATCTATGCAGCATACGCAGTATTTT
TRBV27	TRBJ2-1	NA	TRBD2	CASSSRGGGVYNEQFF	TGTGCCAGCAGTTCCCGTGGCGGGGGGGTCTACAATGAGCAGTTCTTC
TRBV4-2	TRBJ2-5	NA	NA	CASSQDRGFQETQYF	TGTGCCAGCAGCCAAGACAGGGGATTCCAAGAGACCCAGTACTTC
TRBV6-2/TRBV6-3	TRBJ2-1	NA	NA	CASSYKSEQFF	TGTGCCAGCAGTTACAAGAGTGAGCAGTTCTTC
TRBV4-1	TRBJ2-1	NA	TRBD2	CASSPRVAGGNEQFF	TGCGCCAGCAGCCCTCGGGTAGCGGGGGGCAATGAGCAGTTCTTC
TRBV5-6	TRBJ2-3	few	NA	CASSLPGATSTDTQYF	TGTGCCAGCAGCCTTCCAGGGGCCACGAGCACAGATACGCAGTATTTT
TRBV20-1	TRBJ1-5	NA	NA	CSAVDPLHGNQPQHF	TGCAGCGCTGTAGACCCCCTCCATGGCAATCAGCCCCAGCATTTT
TRBV5-1	TRBJ2-1	NA	TRBD1	CASRVGTGGRNEQFF	TGCGCCAGCAGGGTAGGGACAGGGGGCCGCAATGAGCAGTTCTTC
TRBV4-3	TRBJ1-4	NA	NA	CASSQEGTIGEKLFF	TGCGCCAGCAGCCAAGAAGGGACTATCGGCGAAAAACTGTTTTTT
TRBV7-9	TRBJ2-4	few	TRBD1	CASSLAGQGKFIQYF	TGTGCCAGCAGCTTAGCAGGACAGGGCAAATTCATTCAGTACTTC
TRBV7-2	TRBJ2-6	NA	NA	CASSLLTTGANVLTF	TGTGCCAGCAGCTTATTAACCACTGGGGCCAACGTCCTGACTTTC
TRBV28	TRBJ1-5	NA	TRBD1	CASSSNAGTALSNQPQHF	TGTGCCAGCAGTTCAAATGCCGGGACAGCCCTTAGCAATCAGCCCCAGCATTTT
TRBV7-9	TRBJ1-1	few	NA	CASSSLGQNTEAFF	TGTGCCAGCAGCTCACTAGGACAGAACACTGAAGCTTTCTTT
TRBV30	TRBJ1-2	NA	TRBD1	CAWGTGTNYGYTF	TGTGCCTGGGGGACAGGGACAAACTATGGCTACACCTTC
TRBV5-1	TRBJ2-3	NA	TRBD1	CASSPGQGVTFSTDTQYF	TGCGCCAGCAGCCCTGGACAGGGTGTTACGTTTAGCACAGATACGCAGTATTTT
TRBV7-3	TRBJ2-6	few	TRBD2	CASSLKAGGYSGANVLTF	TGTGCCAGCAGCTTAAAAGCGGGGGGATACTCTGGGGCCAACGTCCTGACTTTC
TRBV7-2	TRBJ2-5	few	TRBD2	CASSLEGRVQYF	TGTGCCAGCAGCTTAGAGGGGAGGGTCCAGTACTTC
TRBV4-2	TRBJ1-5	NA	NA	CASSQEFASNQPQHF	TGTGCCAGCAGCCAAGAATTCGCTAGCAATCAGCCCCAGCATTTT
TRBV10-3	TRBJ1-6	few	NA	CAISEYGGDSPLHF	TGTGCCATCAGTGAGTACGGCGGTGATTCACCCCTCCACTTT